This entry lists 10 T cell receptor beta chains sequenced from one sample in a study of cytomegalovirus exposure and HLA in healthy donors. The method was immunoSEQ multiplex PCR; TCRdb's version includes in-frame clones alone and lacks a portion of them. The sample carries around 250,000 clones, 90% recorded once. What was sequenced was PBMCs. These receptors originate from a woman in her 30s in good health and CMV-seronegative.

A remark on this clone: At one of its ends the junction is not consistent with the germline gene, which may arise from a read error. V usage is TRBV7-3 and J usage is TRBJ2-2, with D possibly TRBD2 on 5 matching bases. The CDR3 length is 14 residues. Germline V gives CDR1 SGHTA, CDR2 FQGTGA. Here the CDR3 reads CASSVTERTGELFF. As DNA, the CDR3 is TGTGCCAGCAGCGTAACCGAGCGGACCGGGGAGCTGTTTTTT.

The V gene is TRBV7-9, the J gene TRBJ2-1; 7 bases agree with TRBD1. Germline V lookup: CDR1 SEHNR, CDR2 FQNEAQ (reference sequence). V lost 5 bases, J lost 8 bases, and 3 bases stayed unmatched. The CDR3 covers 12 residues. CDR3 loop: CASSLGGDEQFF. The CDR3 bases are TGTGCCAGCAGCCTAGGGGGCGATGAGCAGTTCTTC.

The chain links TRBV4-3 to TRBJ1-1; D is uncertain. Between the trimmed V and J ends, which lost 1 base and 11 bases, there was a span of 17 bases. The CDR3 runs to 14 residues. Germline values: CDR1 LGHNA, CDR2 YSLEER. DNA of the CDR3: TGCGCCAGCAGCCAAGGTCCTGAGGGATTCACGGCTTTCTTT. Protein product: CASSQGPEGFTAFF.

The gene calls are TRBV7-3 and TRBJ2-2; D gene ambiguous. The CDR3 is made up of 14 amino acids. The germline gives CDR1 SGHTA, CDR2 FQGTGA. Deletions cut 0 bases from V and 4 bases from J, with 6 bases between. CDR3 amino acids: CASSLTRATGELFF. For the CDR3, the DNA is TGTGCCAGCAGCTTAACACGGGCCACCGGGGAGCTGTTTTTT.

This chain joins TRBV5-1 and TRBJ1-2, with D tentatively TRBD1 (6 bases). This CDR3 has 12 amino acids. Germline lookup yields CDR1 SGHRS and CDR2 YFSETQ. V gave up 0 bases and J gave up 7 bases, with 7 bases separating them. This chain's CDR3 is CASSLGGLGYTF. Written as DNA, the CDR3 is TGCGCCAGCAGCTTGGGGGGGCTTGGCTACACCTTC. Supplemented by reference TRBV5-1 and TRBJ1-2, the full variable domain reads KAGVTQTPRYLIKTRGQQVTLSCSPISGHRSVSWYQQTPGQGLQFLFEYFSETQRNKGNFPGRFSGRQFSNSRSEMNVSTLELGDSALYLCASSLGGLGYTFGSGTRLTVV.

This clone was picked up one time. This chain joins TRBV27 and TRBJ2-1, with TRBD1 matching over 8 bases. Germline V gene lookup returns CDR1 MNHEY and CDR2 SMNVEV (reference sequence). This CDR3 is built from 15 residues. Losses at the gene ends were 5 bases for V and 0 bases for J; bases not matched to a gene: 3. This CDR3 reads CASSPTGVSYNEQFF. CDR3 DNA: TGTGCCAGCAGTCCGACAGGGGTCTCCTACAATGAGCAGTTCTTC.

This rearrangement joins TRBV6-5 to TRBJ2-1; 8 bases match TRBD2. V gave up 2 bases and J gave up 0 bases; unmatched junction bases: 3. The CDR3 runs to 16 residues. Germline V gives CDR1 MNHEY, CDR2 SVGAGI. The chain's CDR3 is CASSYEGTSSYNEQFF. For the CDR3, the DNA is TGTGCCAGCAGTTACGAGGGGACTAGCTCCTACAATGAGCAGTTCTTC.

This chain connects TRBV2 to TRBJ2-7, with TRBD2 matching 12 bases. The CDR3 is 17 residues long. V gave up 6 bases and J gave up 0 bases; unmatched junction bases: 9. CDR1 is SNHLY, CDR2 FYNNEI, per germline. The CDR3 protein is CASSLAGGPVVSYEQYF. The CDR3 DNA sequence: TGTGCCAGCAGCCTAGCGGGAGGGCCGGTAGTCTCCTACGAGCAGTACTTC.

The rearrangement links TRBV4-1 to TRBJ2-5; D gene uncertain. Trimming removed 4 bases from V and 2 bases from J, with 11 bases in between. Germline-derived CDR1 and CDR2 are MGHRA and YSYEKL. CDR3 length: 14 amino acids. The CDR3: CASSPLSEQETQYF. Here the CDR3 DNA reads TGCGCCAGCAGCCCTTTATCGGAGCAAGAGACCCAGTACTTC.

This clone appeared a few times. V and J are TRBV5-4 and TRBJ1-4, with TRBD1 as a possible D gene (5 bases). CDR1 and CDR2 from the germline V gene are SGHNT and YYREEE (reference sequence). The CDR3 length is 14 residues. V was cut by 4 bases and J by 5 bases, with 12 bases left in between. CDR3 sequence reads: CASSATGENEKLFF. The CDR3, as DNA: TGTGCCAGCAGCGCTACAGGAGAGAATGAAAAACTGTTTTTT.